One and the same sample provided the 16 T cell receptor beta chains below, sequenced in a study of long-term antiretroviral therapy in people with HIV. An immunoSEQ assay, version v3.0, was performed at survey level. Sequencing used immunoSEQ multiplex PCR; TCRdb keeps in-frame clones, though not all of them. In the table there are 15,000 to 20,000 clones, 88% of which are singletons. The sample was unsorted PBMCs, taken 6.9 years after starting antiretroviral therapy. These receptors came from a man aged 45-65 years with HIV.

This chain connects TRBV5-1 to TRBJ2-1; 7 bases line up with TRBD2. Germline lookup yields CDR1 SGHRS and CDR2 YFSETQ. The CDR3 covers 15 residues. After removal of 0 bases from V and 6 bases from J, the junction contained 6 bases not matched to a gene. CDR3 loop: CASSLGGEGANEQFF. The CDR3, as DNA: TGCGCCAGCAGCTTGGGGGGGGAGGGAGCCAATGAGCAGTTCTTC.

The chain combines TRBV7-2 with TRBJ1-5; D is perhaps TRBD1 (6 bases). This CDR3 is 15 amino acids long. Trimming pared 5 bases from V and 0 bases from J, leaving 11 bases between. The germline CDR1 and CDR2 sequences are SGHTA and FQGNSA. The CDR3 bases are TGTGCCAGCAGCAAAGGAGGGGGTAGCAATCAGCCCCAGCATTTT. This gives the protein CASSKGGGSNQPQHF.

The V gene is TRBV4-1, the J gene TRBJ2-7; D remains unclear. The germline V and J ends were trimmed by 2 bases and 9 bases, with 23 bases remaining between them. Per germline, CDR1 MGHRA and CDR2 YSYEKL. The CDR3 covers 16 residues. CDR3 coding DNA: TGCGCCAGCAGCCAACTTGACATGGGTTTCCCTAGGGTGCAGTACTTC. The encoded protein is CASSQLDMGFPRVQYF.

The chain links TRBV11-3 to TRBJ2-1; 11 bases fit TRBD2. Germline assignment: CDR1 SGHNT and CDR2 YENEEA. Germline trimming cut 4 bases from V and 2 bases from J; bases unmatched to any gene: 10. This CDR3 contains 18 residues. CDR3 bases: TGTGCCAGCAGCTCAAAGACTAGCGGGAACTCTCCCTACAATGAGCAGTTCTTC. Translated: CASSSKTSGNSPYNEQFF.

The chain carries TRBV19 and TRBJ1-2, with unresolved D. Germline V lookup: CDR1 LNHDA, CDR2 SQIVND (reference sequence). The CDR3 loop spans 14 amino acids. V lost 4 bases and J 7 bases, leaving 16 bases between the germline ends. The CDR3 DNA reads as TGTGCCAGTAGTACCCAAGATAAGACTGTTGGCTACACCTTC. This encodes CASSTQDKTVGYTF.

J is TRBJ2-2 and V is TRBV5-4; possibly TRBD1 for D (6 bases). Germline assignment: CDR1 SGHNT and CDR2 YYREEE (reference sequence). CDR3 length equals 15 residues. V was cut by 1 base and J by 7 bases, with 14 bases left in between. CDR3 region: CASSLSGVLIGELFF. The CDR3 coding sequence is TGTGCCAGCAGCTTGTCAGGGGTTCTTATCGGGGAGCTGTTTTTT.

The chain couples TRBV6-5 to TRBJ2-7; D gene unclear. CDR1 is MNHEY and CDR2 is SVGAGI in the germline V gene. The CDR3 is 14 residues long. Trimming shortened V by 2 bases and J by 2 bases, and 10 bases separated the two germline ends. This CDR3 reads CASSYMEPPYEQYF. CDR3 sequence (DNA): TGTGCCAGCAGTTACATGGAACCTCCCTACGAGCAGTACTTC.

V gene TRBV7-3 combines with J gene TRBJ2-2; 9 bases map to TRBD1. V gave up 5 bases and J gave up 4 bases; unmatched junction bases: 8. Germline lookup yields CDR1 SGHTA and CDR2 FQGTGA. The CDR3 consists of 16 residues. The chain's CDR3 is CASSNTGGSGTGELFF. Here the CDR3 DNA reads TGTGCCAGCAGCAACACAGGGGGCTCGGGCACCGGGGAGCTGTTTTTT.

The chain combines TRBV18 with TRBJ1-1, with 7 bases lining up with TRBD1. This CDR3 is built from 13 residues. The V segment lost 3 bases and the J segment 7 bases; nucleotides outside the gene matches: 5. Per germline, CDR1 KGHSH and CDR2 LQKENI. DNA for the CDR3: TGTGCCAGCTCACCGTCCCGGGACAGTGAAGCTTTCTTT. This gives the protein CASSPSRDSEAFF.

This clone has a handful of counts. This sequence joins TRBV11-2 and TRBJ2-1, with TRBD2 as a possible D gene (6 bases). The germline gives CDR1 SGHAT, CDR2 FQNNGV. V dropped 0 bases and J dropped 0 bases, with 9 bases sitting between them. This CDR3 is 16 amino acids long. CDR3 sequence reads: CASSLELADSYNEQFF. CDR3 DNA: TGTGCCAGCAGCTTAGAATTAGCGGACTCCTACAATGAGCAGTTCTTC. The full variable domain, in which reference TRBV11-2 and TRBJ2-1 provide the parts outside the CDR3, is EAGVAQSPRYKIIEKRQSVAFWCNPISGHATLYWYQQILGQGPKLLIQFQNNGVVDDSQLPKDRFSAERLKGVDSTLKIQPAKLEDSAVYLCASSLELADSYNEQFFGPGTRLTVL.

The rearrangement links TRBV11-3 to TRBJ2-2, with 8 bases identical to TRBD2. Germline V lookup: CDR1 SGHNT, CDR2 YENEEA. Trimming took 1 base from V and 4 from J; bases not matched to a gene: 5. The CDR3 spans 16 residues. DNA for the CDR3: TGTGCCAGCAGCTTAGCTCTAGCGGGCATCACCGGGGAGCTGTTTTTT. It codes for CASSLALAGITGELFF.

This chain joins TRBV5-1 and TRBJ2-3; 9 nucleotides line up with TRBD2. V lost 5 bases, J lost 6 bases, and 16 bases stayed unmatched. This CDR3 region has 17 residues. CDR1 is SGHRS, CDR2 YFSETQ, per germline. The CDR3 loop reads CASRGVPLAGVRDTQYF. DNA of the CDR3: TGCGCCAGCAGAGGGGTCCCCTTAGCGGGAGTGAGGGATACGCAGTATTTT.

The V gene is TRBV4-1, the J gene TRBJ1-3; D perhaps matches TRBD1 (5 bases). The V end lost 4 bases, the J end lost 1 base, and 8 bases lay between the germline ends. The CDR3 length is 14 residues. CDR1 and CDR2 from the germline V gene are MGHRA and YSYEKL. CDR3 DNA: TGCGCCAGCAGCCTCACAGGTTCTGGAAACACCATATATTTT. This sequence encodes CASSLTGSGNTIYF.

This sequence joins TRBV27 and TRBJ2-7; 11 nucleotides align to TRBD1. The ends lost 6 bases at V and 1 base at J; junction bases unmatched: 2. CDR3 length: 14 amino acids. CDR1 MNHEY and CDR2 SMNVEV come from the germline V gene (reference sequence). The CDR3 DNA reads as TGTGCCAGCAGCGGACAGGGGGCTTCCTACGAGCAGTACTTC. Its translation is CASSGQGASYEQYF.

This clone was seen more than once but under ten times. V is TRBV5-6 and J is TRBJ2-1; 7 positions agree with TRBD2. Germline CDR1 is SGHDT and CDR2 is YYEEEE. This CDR3 has 15 residues. With V trimmed by 2 bases and J by 8 bases, 10 bases remained unmatched. CDR3 sequence: CASSFRDYNRDEQFF. As DNA, the CDR3 is TGTGCCAGCAGCTTCCGGGACTATAATCGCGATGAGCAGTTCTTC.

This chain links TRBV11-2 with TRBJ1-6; D is undetermined. Trimming took off 2 bases at V and 5 bases at J, with 7 bases between the two ends. Germline lookup yields CDR1 SGHAT and CDR2 FQNNGV. The CDR3 is made up of 14 amino acids. CDR3 in amino acids: CASSLSGNNSPLHF. As DNA, the CDR3 is TGTGCCAGCAGCTTATCAGGAAATAATTCACCCCTCCACTTT.